This T cell receptor beta chain was identified in a study of prognosis after radiotherapy for stage I lung cancer. Looking at the study overall: Without exception, patients with non-small cell lung cancer were deemed medically inoperable. The tumor diagnosis was squamous cell carcinoma for seven patients and adenocarcinoma for roughly 11. Development of distant metastases after radiotherapy was seen in several patients at a median of around 7 months, with no significant progression in some 14.

V was cut by 0 bases and J by 1 base, with 10 bases left in between. There are 15 residues in the CDR3. Germline loops: CDR1 KGHSH, CDR2 LQKENI. This clonotype occurred many times. The study amplified the TCR beta CDR3 region from genomic DNA. This amplification was carried out by two rounds of multiplex PCR. First-round PCR amplification was performed with primers specific to each TRBV and TRBJ gene. Second-round PCR used universal primers. Each CDR3 protein is one row after TCRdb ran MiXCR on the multiplex PCR reads. The sample consists of 15,000 or so distinct CDR3 sequences, roughly 30% of them appearing once.

Material: PBMCs, obtained before or after stereotactic body radiation therapy (not recorded which). This sequence originates from a donor aged 50 or older with non-small cell lung cancer. V gene TRBV18 combines with J gene TRBJ2-7; no clear D gene. CDR3 nucleotides: TGTGCCAGCTCACCACCGGGTCTAAAATCCTACGAGCAGTACTTC. It translates to CASSPPGLKSYEQYF.